The 6 T cell receptor beta chains below come from one sample, sequenced in a study of T cells after yellow fever vaccination. TCRdb recomputed calls from the 5' RACE reads with MiXCR, one row per CDR3 protein. Of hundreds of thousands of distinct CDR3 sequences in the sample, roughly 12% were seen once. This specimen was PBMCs, taken on the day of the yellow fever booster vaccination. These receptors originate from a man younger than 40 who received the YFV17D yellow fever vaccine.

The V and J genes are TRBV5-1 and TRBJ2-7, with D perhaps matching TRBD1 (6 bases). CDR1 is SGHRS, CDR2 YFSETQ, per germline. The CDR3 consists of 13 residues. V lost 6 bases and J 0 bases, leaving 10 bases between the germline ends. Here the CDR3 DNA reads TGCGCCAGCATGAGGACAGACTCCTACGAGCAGTACTTC. Its protein is CASMRTDSYEQYF. The full variable domain, completed using reference TRBV5-1 and TRBJ2-7, is KAGVTQTPRYLIKTRGQQVTLSCSPISGHRSVSWYQQTPGQGLQFLFEYFSETQRNKGNFPGRFSGRQFSNSRSEMNVSTLELGDSALYLCASMRTDSYEQYFGPGTRLTVT.

The rearrangement joins TRBV29-1 to TRBJ2-7, with no clear D. This CDR3 is built from 13 residues. The germline CDR1 and CDR2 sequences are SQVTM and ANQGSEA. CDR3 nucleotides: TGCAGTGCCACAGAGGAGAGCTCCTACGAGCAGTACTTC. It translates to CSATEESSYEQYF.

The chain employs TRBV11-2 and TRBJ2-3; weak D call: TRBD2 (6 bases). Trimming stripped 4 bases from V and 8 bases from J, with 25 bases between. CDR1 and CDR2 (germline): SGHAT, FQNNGV. CDR3 size: 17 residues. CDR3 region: CASSSKDVRGSRVTQYF. The CDR3 DNA is TGTGCCAGCAGCTCTAAGGACGTCCGGGGGTCTAGGGTTACGCAGTATTTT.

Only a few counts were recorded for this clonotype. This chain connects TRBV6-2 or TRBV6-3 to TRBJ2-7; 10 positions agree with TRBD2. V lost 5 bases to trimming and J lost 0 bases; unmatched junction nucleotides: 4. This CDR3 comprises 15 residues. CDR1 and CDR2 (germline): MNHEY, SVGEGT. CDR3 bases: TGTGCCAGCAGTAATAGCGGGAGGAGCTCCTACGAGCAGTACTTC. It translates to CASSNSGRSSYEQYF.

This clonotype was observed a few times. This chain links TRBV29-1 with TRBJ2-3; TRBD2 aligns across 14 bases. The length of the CDR3 is 15 residues. CDR1 SQVTM and CDR2 ANQGSEA come from the germline V gene. With 7 bases clipped from V and 4 bases from J, the junction kept 7 bases outside the gene matches. The CDR3 DNA is TGCAGCGGTATTAGACTAGCGGGAGGGGCAGATACGCAGTATTTT. It yields the protein CSGIRLAGGADTQYF.

This clonotype was counted at least ten times. This rearrangement joins TRBV5-5 to TRBJ2-5; TRBD1 is a possible D gene (6 bases). Between the trimmed V and J ends, which lost 1 base and 1 base, there was a span of 8 bases. Germline-derived CDR1 and CDR2 are SGHKS and YYEKEE (reference sequence). The length of the CDR3 is 14 residues. The CDR3 nucleotides read TGTGCCAGCAGCTTGACAGGGCCCCAAGAGACCCAGTACTTC. Protein product: CASSLTGPQETQYF.